This TCR beta chain was retrieved from a study of tumor and adjacent non-tumor tissue in lung cancer. Study at large: The patients, roughly 10 men and a handful of women, were 31 to 76 with stage I to III disease.

V was clipped by 7 bases and J by 8 bases; unmatched bases: 11. The germline CDR1 and CDR2 sequences are DFQATT and SNEGSKA (reference sequence). CDR3 length: 14 residues. Study-level points and caveats: Patients with more diverse tumor TCRs had worse survival. Compared with tumor, normal lung showed significantly lower TCR diversity. In normal lung, the top 100 clones were significantly more dominant than in tumor.

The library came from three nested PCR rounds adapted from ARM-PCR protocols. TCRdb re-derived calls from the multiplex PCR reads in MiXCR, one entry per CDR3 protein. The data hold over 100,000 distinct CDR3 sequences, with 60% to 80% observed a single time. For this clonotype: What it binds is not known.

No cell sorting was done before RNA was extracted from the tissue. The clonotype comes from an older woman with non-small cell lung cancer. Sequencing input: lung tumor tissue. The V and J genes are TRBV20-1 and TRBJ2-1; 10 bases map to TRBD1. The CDR3 loop reads CSVPSGQGPHEQFF. CDR3 bases: TGCAGTGTACCATCGGGACAGGGGCCCCATGAGCAGTTCTTC.